The 7 T cell receptor beta chains reported below all come from one sample, sequenced in a study of blood T cell repertoires in COVID-19. Sequencing used immunoSEQ multiplex PCR; TCRdb keeps in-frame clones, though not all of them. The sample consists of approximately 200,000 clones, approximately 84% of them appearing once. The sequencing input was peripheral blood. Receptors were obtained from a human donor with acute or convalescent COVID-19. The donor label of this sample is uncertain.

The rearrangement uses TRBV6-1 and TRBJ2-5; 8 bases are a match to TRBD2. The germline gives CDR1 MNHNS, CDR2 SASEGT. J was trimmed by 1 base and V by 2 bases; bases with no gene match: 3. The CDR3 loop spans 15 amino acids. CDR3 in DNA: TGTGCCAGCAGTGAACCTAGCGGGTTCCAAGAGACCCAGTACTTC. It is translated as CASSEPSGFQETQYF.

The chain joins TRBV5-8 to TRBJ1-1; D remains ambiguous. Trimming removed 4 bases at V and 8 bases at J, with 9 bases between. CDR1 is SGHTS and CDR2 is YDEGEE in the germline V gene. The CDR3 has 11 amino acids. CDR3 coding DNA: TGTGCCAGCAGCCAGGTAACCGAAGCTTTCTTT. Translated, it gives CASSQVTEAFF. Drawing the rest from reference TRBV5-8 and TRBJ1-1, the complete variable domain is EAGVTQSPTHLIKTRGQQATLRCSPISGHTSVYWYQQALGLGLQFLLWYDEGEERNRGNFPPRFSGRQFPNYSSELNVNALELEDSALYLCASSQVTEAFFGQGTRLTVV.

On this clone itself: Other nucleotide sequences in the sample specify the same CDR3. The rearrangement links TRBV29-1 to TRBJ2-1; TRBD2 agrees at 8 bases. The CDR3 has 11 residues. V shed 4 bases and J 9 bases; nucleotides not matched to a gene: 2. Per the germline V gene, CDR1 is SQVTM and CDR2 is ANQGSEA. The CDR3 spells CSVAGRAEQFF. In DNA, the CDR3 is TGCAGCGTTGCCGGGAGGGCTGAGCAGTTCTTC.

This clone came up once. This rearrangement joins TRBV10-3 to TRBJ1-1; D gene unclear. Trimming stripped 10 bases from V and 2 bases from J, with 8 bases between. Germline V gene lookup returns CDR1 ENHRY and CDR2 SYGVKD. The CDR3 spans 11 residues. In nucleotides, the CDR3 is TGTGCCACCTTAGATAACACTGAAGCTTTCTTT. Translated, it gives CATLDNTEAFF.

The V and J genes are TRBV28 and TRBJ2-3; D might be TRBD2 (6 bases). The germline CDR1 and CDR2 sequences are MDHEN and SYDVKM. V gave up 2 bases and J gave up 0 bases, with 15 bases separating them. The CDR3 runs 17 residues. The CDR3 nucleotides read TGTGCCAGCAGTTTAAGACCCGGTGCGGGAAGCACAGATACGCAGTATTTT. Protein: CASSLRPGAGSTDTQYF.

CDR3 nucleotide sequence: TGTGCCAGCAGCTTAGGCCCCGGGACAGGGCCCTATGGCTACACCTTC. This encodes CASSLGPGTGPYGYTF. This chain joins TRBV7-9 and TRBJ1-2, with 9 bases that match TRBD1. V lost 1 base and J lost 4; bases outside the gene matches: 7. The CDR3 totals 16 residues. Looked up from germline, CDR1 is SEHNR and CDR2 is FQNEAQ (reference sequence).

The genes are TRBV6-5 and TRBJ1-5, with TRBD1 matching over 9 bases. There are 15 residues in the CDR3. Per the germline V gene, CDR1 is MNHEY and CDR2 is SVGAGI. V shed 2 bases, J shed 6 bases, and the junction held 5 bases outside the gene matches. The CDR3 DNA follows: TGTGCCAGCAGTTACGGGACAGGGCTCGGTCAGCCCCAGCATTTT. Amino acid sequence: CASSYGTGLGQPQHF.